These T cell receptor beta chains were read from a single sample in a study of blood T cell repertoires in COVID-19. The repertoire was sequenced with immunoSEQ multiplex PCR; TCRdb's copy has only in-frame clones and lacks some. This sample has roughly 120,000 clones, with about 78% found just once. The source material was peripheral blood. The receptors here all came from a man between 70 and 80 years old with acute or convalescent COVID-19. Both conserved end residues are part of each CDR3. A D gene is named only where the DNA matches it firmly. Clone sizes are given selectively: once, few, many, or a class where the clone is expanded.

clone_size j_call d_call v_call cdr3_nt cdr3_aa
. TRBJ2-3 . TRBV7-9 TGTGCCAGCAGCTTAGGGAGGGGGGGGATCACAGATACGCAGTATTTT CASSLGRGGITDTQYF
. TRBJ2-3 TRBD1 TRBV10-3 TGTGCCATCAGTGAATTGGGGACAGGGTCGGACACAGATACGCAGTATTTT CAISELGTGSDTDTQYF
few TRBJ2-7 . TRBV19 TGTGCCAGTTCCCCACAGGTCTTATCCTACGAGCAGTACTTC CASSPQVLSYEQYF
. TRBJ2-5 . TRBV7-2 TGTGCCAGCAGCCAATACCAAGAGACCCAGTACTTC CASSQYQETQYF
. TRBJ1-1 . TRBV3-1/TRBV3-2 TGTGCCAGCAGCCACGCCCGGGGGAACACTGAAGCTTTCTTT CASSHARGNTEAFF
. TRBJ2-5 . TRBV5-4 TGTGCCAGCAGCTTGGAACTACACCACCAAGAGACCCAGTACTTC CASSLELHHQETQYF
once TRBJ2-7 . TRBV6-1 TGTGCCAGCAGTGACCAGCAGGGATGGTCCTACGAGCAGTACTTC CASSDQQGWSYEQYF
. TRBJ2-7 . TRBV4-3 TGCGCCAGCAGCCAAGCGGACGGGAGTCCCTACGAGCAGTACTTC CASSQADGSPYEQYF
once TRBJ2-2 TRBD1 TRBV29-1 TGCAGCGTTGTAGGACAGGGTCGGACCGGGGAGCTGTTTTTT CSVVGQGRTGELFF
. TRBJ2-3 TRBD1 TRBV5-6 TGTGCCAGCAGCTTGGGGCCAGGGGGAACAGATACGCAGTATTTT CASSLGPGGTDTQYF
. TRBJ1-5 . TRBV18 TGTGCCAGCACCGAAACGATGGGCTCTCAGCCCCAGCATTTT CASTETMGSQPQHF
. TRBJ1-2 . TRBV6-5 TGTGCCAGCAGGGTGACAGGAAGCGGCTACACCTTC CASRVTGSGYTF
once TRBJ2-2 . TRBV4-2 TGTGCCAGCAGCCAGCCAGGCCGCGGGGAGCTGTTTTTT CASSQPGRGELFF
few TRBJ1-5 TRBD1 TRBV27 TGTGCCAGCAGTTTTAAGGGAGGGCAGGGGGCTATTTGGAATCAGCCCCAGCATTTT CASSFKGGQGAIWNQPQHF
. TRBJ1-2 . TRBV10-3 TGTGCCATCAGTGAGTCGAAGGGGACACAGGGAGTCTCTGGCTACACCTTC CAISESKGTQGVSGYTF
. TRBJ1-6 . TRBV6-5 TGTGCCAGCAGTTTTCGGGGGAATTCACCCCTCCACTTT CASSFRGNSPLHF
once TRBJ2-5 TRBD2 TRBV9 TGTGCCAGCAGCGCTAGCGGGGGACAAGAGACCCAGTACTTC CASSASGGQETQYF
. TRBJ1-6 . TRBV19 TGTGCCAGTAGTGATACAGGGAGCTCCTATAATTCGCCCCTCCACTTT CASSDTGSSYNSPLHF
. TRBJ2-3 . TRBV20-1 TGCAGTGCTAGTGGCGGGGGCGGCACAGATACGCAGTATTTT CSASGGGGTDTQYF
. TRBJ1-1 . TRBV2 TGTGCCAGCAGTGAGGGAGGGTGGGTCACTGAAGCTTTCTTT CASSEGGWVTEAFF
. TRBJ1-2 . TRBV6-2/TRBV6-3 TGTGCCAGCAGTTACGACGGACTTTCATGGGATGGCTACACCTTC CASSYDGLSWDGYTF
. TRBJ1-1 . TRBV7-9 TGTGCCAGCAGCTTAGAAGGAGGGGGGGACGCTTTCTTT CASSLEGGGDAFF
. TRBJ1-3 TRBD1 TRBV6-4 TGTGCCAGCAGTGATCAACCAGGGGGCTTGTCTGGAAACACCATATATTTT CASSDQPGGLSGNTIYF
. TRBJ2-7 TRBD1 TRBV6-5 TGTGCCAGCAGTTACTCAACAGGGGGTTTGATCTACGAGCAGTACTTC CASSYSTGGLIYEQYF
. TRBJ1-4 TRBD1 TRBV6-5 TGTGCCAGCAAACAGGGGGCGAACGAAAAACTGTTTTTT CASKQGANEKLFF
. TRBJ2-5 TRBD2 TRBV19 TGTGCCAGTAGTATAGGAAATAGCGGGGGGGAGACCCAGTACTTC CASSIGNSGGETQYF
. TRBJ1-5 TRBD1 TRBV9 TGTGCCAGCAGCGGGCCGGGACAGGGGGGCAATCAGCCCCAGCATTTT CASSGPGQGGNQPQHF
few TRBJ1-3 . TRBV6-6 TGTGCCAGCGAGAGGGTGAGGGGAAACACCATATATTTT CASERVRGNTIYF
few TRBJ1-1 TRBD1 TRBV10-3 TGTGCCATCAGTGAGCTACAGGGGACTGAAGCTTTCTTT CAISELQGTEAFF
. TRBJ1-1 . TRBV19 TGTGCCAGTAGGAGCATAGTGAACACTGAAGCTTTCTTT CASRSIVNTEAFF
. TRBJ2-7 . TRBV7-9 TGTGCCAGCAGCCGAAAGATCTCAGACATTCAACCTTACGAGCAGTACTTC CASSRKISDIQPYEQYF
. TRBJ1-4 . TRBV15 TGTGCCACCAGCGCTAGGCGTAATGAAAAACTGTTTTTT CATSARRNEKLFF
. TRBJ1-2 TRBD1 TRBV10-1 TGCGCCAGCAGCAGGACAGGGTTCCTTAACTATGGCTACACCTTC CASSRTGFLNYGYTF
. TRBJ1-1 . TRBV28 TGTGCCAGCAGTTTATCCCGGGGGGGGACTGAAGCTTTCTTT CASSLSRGGTEAFF
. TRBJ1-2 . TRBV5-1 TGCGCCAGCAGCGTAACAGCGGACTATGGCTACACCTTC CASSVTADYGYTF
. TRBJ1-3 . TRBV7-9 TGTGCCAGCAGCCCAGGACTGGCTGGAAACACCATATATTTT CASSPGLAGNTIYF
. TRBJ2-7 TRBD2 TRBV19 TGTGCCAGTGGGGGGGGACTAGCGAAAAACGAGCAGTACTTC CASGGGLAKNEQYF
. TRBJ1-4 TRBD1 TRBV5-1 TGCGCCAGCAGCCCGGGGACAGGGAGTGAAAAACTGTTTTTT CASSPGTGSEKLFF
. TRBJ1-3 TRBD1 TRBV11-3 TGTGCCAGCAGCTTAGCGGCGGACAGGGGTGACACCATATATTTT CASSLAADRGDTIYF
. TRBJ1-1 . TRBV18 TGTGCCAGCTCAAGCGTTCAGGGGCCCACTGAAGCTTTCTTT CASSSVQGPTEAFF
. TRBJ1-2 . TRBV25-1 TGTGCCAGCAGTGACCCGGGTCCCTATGGCTACACCTTC CASSDPGPYGYTF
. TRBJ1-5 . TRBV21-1 TGTGCCAGCCTGAAAAGGCCCCAGGGCAACCAGCCCCAGCATTTT CASLKRPQGNQPQHF
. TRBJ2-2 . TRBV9 TGTGCCAGCAGCACAACTACGACCGGGGAGCTGTTTTTT CASSTTTTGELFF
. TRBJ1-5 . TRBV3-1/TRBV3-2 TGTGCCAGCAGCCAAGGTCGAGGTTTCAATCAGCCCCAGCATTTT CASSQGRGFNQPQHF
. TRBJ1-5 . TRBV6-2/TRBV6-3 TGTGCCAGCAGTTATGGAGGACAGATCTTGAATCAGCCCCAGCATTTT CASSYGGQILNQPQHF